Below are 9 T cell receptor beta chains sequenced from a single sample in a study of naive and memory T cell subsets. Study observations and caveats: Especially in CD8 cells, naive repertoires contained a few larger clonotypes, possibly CD45RA-re-expressing memory cells.

Both TRBC1 and TRBC2 were covered by a beta constant-region primer of two equimolar oligonucleotides. Ligated cDNA was amplified by four rounds of PCR with nested alpha and beta constant-region primers and SP2. Via MiXCR, TCRdb re-called the UMI-ligation and nested PCR reads, giving one row per CDR3 protein. In the table there are over 110,000 distinct CDR3 sequences, approximately 18% of which are singletons. Their antigen targets remain unknown. Sequencing was performed on naive CD8+ T cells from blood. These receptors all stem from a human donor in good health.

The V call is TRBV4-3, the J call TRBJ2-2, with D possibly TRBD2 on 5 matching bases. The CDR3 length is 17 residues. Trimming left V 3 bases short and J 0 bases short, with 14 bases between. Germline-derived CDR1 and CDR2 are LGHNA and YSLEER. In DNA, the CDR3 is TGCGCCAGCAGCCAGCTAACGGGGAACTCGAACACCGGGGAGCTGTTTTTT. This codes for CASSQLTGNSNTGELFF.

This clonotype appeared a few times. The chain carries TRBV7-9 and TRBJ2-1, with a tentative D call TRBD2 (5 bases). V was clipped by 5 bases and J by 0 bases, with 14 bases between them. CDR1 SEHNR and CDR2 FQNEAQ come from the germline V gene (reference sequence). This CDR3 spans 16 amino acids. The CDR3 DNA is TGTGCCAGCAGCCCCGAGGACTGGCTCTCCTACAATGAGCAGTTCTTC. Amino acid sequence: CASSPEDWLSYNEQFF.

This clonotype occurred a few times. V and J are TRBV27 and TRBJ2-7; 9 bases are a match to TRBD2. The germline V gene has CDR1 MNHEY and CDR2 SMNVEV (reference sequence). The CDR3 is 14 residues long. V lost 3 bases to trimming and J lost 4 bases; unmatched junction nucleotides: 4. The CDR3 coding sequence is TGTGCCAGCAGTTTTACTAGCGGGCTATACGAGCAGTACTTC. It yields the protein CASSFTSGLYEQYF.

The gene calls are TRBV15 and TRBJ2-7; 9 bases fit TRBD1. This CDR3 has 16 amino acids. V lost 0 bases and J lost 2; bases outside the gene matches: 5. Looked up from germline, CDR1 is LNHNV and CDR2 is YYDKDF (reference sequence). CDR3 region: CATSRDSGTGTYEQYF. The CDR3 DNA is TGTGCCACCAGCAGAGATTCCGGGACAGGGACCTACGAGCAGTACTTC.

This clonotype was counted a few times. This sequence joins TRBV12-3 or TRBV12-4 and TRBJ2-1; 9 bases fit TRBD1. V lost 5 bases and J lost 3; bases outside the gene matches: 5. This CDR3 has 15 residues. CDR3 DNA sequence: TGTGCCAGCAGTCCCGGGACAGGGTTCTACAATGAGCAGTTCTTC. Protein sequence: CASSPGTGFYNEQFF.

This clonotype was observed a handful of times. The chain recombines TRBV10-3 with TRBJ2-5, with a tentative D call TRBD1 (6 bases). Germline lookup yields CDR1 ENHRY and CDR2 SYGVKD. V was clipped by 7 bases and J by 5 bases, with 14 bases between them. The CDR3 contains 13 residues. CDR3 coding DNA: TGTGCCATCAAGGGGACACCCACGGAGACCCAGTACTTC. Translating gives CAIKGTPTETQYF.

This clonotype was counted once. The chain has TRBV28 and TRBJ2-3; possibly TRBD1 for D (5 bases). The V gene's germline CDR1 is MDHEN and CDR2 SYDVKM. Trimming took 5 bases from V and 5 from J, leaving 11 bases between them. The CDR3 extends over 13 amino acids. CDR3 coding DNA: TGTGCCAGCAGTCCCCCCAGGGTAGATACGCAGTATTTT. This translates into CASSPPRVDTQYF.

The gene calls are TRBV7-8 and TRBJ1-1, with 7 bases that match TRBD1. The CDR3 covers 14 residues. In germline, CDR1 is SGHVS, CDR2 FQNEAQ. The trim removed 2 bases at V and 8 bases at J, leaving 8 bases unmatched. The CDR3 nucleotides read TGTGCCAGCAGCTTATCCATTCAGGGGGTAGAAGCTTTCTTT. Translating it yields CASSLSIQGVEAFF.

This clonotype was recorded a few times. This rearrangement joins TRBV27 to TRBJ2-5, with no clear D. The CDR3 runs 13 residues. V was cut by 0 bases and J by 4 bases, with 6 bases left in between. From germline, CDR1 is MNHEY and CDR2 SMNVEV (reference sequence). The CDR3 region is CASSLSGGETQYF. CDR3 coding DNA: TGTGCCAGCAGTTTATCGGGCGGAGAGACCCAGTACTTC.